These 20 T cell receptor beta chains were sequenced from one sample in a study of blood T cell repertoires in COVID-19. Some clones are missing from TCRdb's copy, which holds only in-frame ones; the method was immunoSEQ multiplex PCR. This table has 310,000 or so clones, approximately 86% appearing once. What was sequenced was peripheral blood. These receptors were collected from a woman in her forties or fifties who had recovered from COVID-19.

The CDR3 sequence is CASTRPGNGETQYF. In DNA form, the CDR3 reads TGTGCCAGCACACGACCAGGAAATGGGGAGACCCAGTACTTC. The V and J genes are TRBV28 and TRBJ2-5; the D is unclear. V was cut by 7 bases and J by 5 bases, with 17 bases left in between. Per the germline V gene, CDR1 is MDHEN and CDR2 is SYDVKM. The CDR3 loop spans 14 amino acids.

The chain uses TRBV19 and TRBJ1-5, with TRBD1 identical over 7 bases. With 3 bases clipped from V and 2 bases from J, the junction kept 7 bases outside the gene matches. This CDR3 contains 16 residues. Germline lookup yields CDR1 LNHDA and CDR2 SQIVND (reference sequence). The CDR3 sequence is CASSIERDRGNQPQHF. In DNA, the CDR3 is TGTGCCAGTAGTATTGAGCGAGACAGGGGCAATCAGCCCCAGCATTTT.

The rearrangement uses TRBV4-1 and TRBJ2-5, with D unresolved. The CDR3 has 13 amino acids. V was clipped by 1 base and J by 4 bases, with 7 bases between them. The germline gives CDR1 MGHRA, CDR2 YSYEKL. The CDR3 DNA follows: TGCGCCAGCAGCCAAGGGCCCCTAGAGACCCAGTACTTC. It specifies CASSQGPLETQYF.

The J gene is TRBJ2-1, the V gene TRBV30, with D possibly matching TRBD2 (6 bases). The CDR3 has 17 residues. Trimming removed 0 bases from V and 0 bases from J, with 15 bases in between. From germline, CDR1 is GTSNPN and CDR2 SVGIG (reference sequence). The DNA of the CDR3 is TGTGCCTGGAGTGTAGCACTTCTCGGGAGCTCCTACAATGAGCAGTTCTTC. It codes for CAWSVALLGSSYNEQFF.

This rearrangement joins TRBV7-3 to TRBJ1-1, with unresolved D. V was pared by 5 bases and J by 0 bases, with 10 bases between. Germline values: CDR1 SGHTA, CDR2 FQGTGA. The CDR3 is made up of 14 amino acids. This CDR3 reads CASSPYTLNTEAFF. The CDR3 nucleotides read TGTGCCAGCAGCCCGTACACGTTGAACACTGAAGCTTTCTTT.

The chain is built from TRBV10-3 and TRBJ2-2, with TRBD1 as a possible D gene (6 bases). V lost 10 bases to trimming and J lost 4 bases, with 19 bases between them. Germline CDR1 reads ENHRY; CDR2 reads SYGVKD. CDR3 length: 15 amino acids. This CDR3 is CASSPGQLSTGELFF. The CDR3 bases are TGTGCCAGCTCACCTGGACAGCTATCCACCGGGGAGCTGTTTTTT.

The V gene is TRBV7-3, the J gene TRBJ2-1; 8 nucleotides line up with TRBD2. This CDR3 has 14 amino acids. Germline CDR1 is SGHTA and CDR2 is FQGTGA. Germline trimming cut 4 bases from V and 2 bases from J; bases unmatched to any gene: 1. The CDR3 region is CASSSTSAYNEQFF. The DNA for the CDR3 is TGTGCCAGCAGCTCGACTAGCGCCTACAATGAGCAGTTCTTC.

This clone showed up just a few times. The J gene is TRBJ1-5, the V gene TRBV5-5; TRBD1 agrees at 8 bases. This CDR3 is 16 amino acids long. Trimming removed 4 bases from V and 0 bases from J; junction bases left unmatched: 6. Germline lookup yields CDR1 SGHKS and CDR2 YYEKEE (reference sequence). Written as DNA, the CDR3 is TGTGCCAGCAGCCGCCACGACAGGGGTAGCAATCAGCCCCAGCATTTT. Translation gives CASSRHDRGSNQPQHF.

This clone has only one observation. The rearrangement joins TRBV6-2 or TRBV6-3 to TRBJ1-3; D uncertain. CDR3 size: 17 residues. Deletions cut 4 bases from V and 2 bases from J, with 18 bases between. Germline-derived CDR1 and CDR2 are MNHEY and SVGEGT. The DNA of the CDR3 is TGTGCCAGCAGTTTATGGAGTCGACTTAAGGCTGGAAACACCATATATTTT. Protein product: CASSLWSRLKAGNTIYF.

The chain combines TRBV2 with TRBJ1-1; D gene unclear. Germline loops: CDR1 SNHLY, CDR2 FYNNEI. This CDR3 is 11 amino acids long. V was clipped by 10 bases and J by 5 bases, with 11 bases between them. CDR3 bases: TGTGCCACCCCGGGAACGACTGAAGCTTTCTTT. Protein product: CATPGTTEAFF.

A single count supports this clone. The CDR3 region has the DNA TGTGCCAGCTCACGAAACAGGGCCGCCCCTGAAGCTTTCTTT. Translated, it gives CASSRNRAAPEAFF. The chain combines TRBV18 with TRBJ1-1, with D perhaps TRBD1 (6 bases). The germline V and J ends were trimmed by 4 bases and 6 bases, with 15 bases remaining between them. Germline V gene data show CDR1 as KGHSH and CDR2 as LQKENI. The CDR3 is made up of 14 amino acids.

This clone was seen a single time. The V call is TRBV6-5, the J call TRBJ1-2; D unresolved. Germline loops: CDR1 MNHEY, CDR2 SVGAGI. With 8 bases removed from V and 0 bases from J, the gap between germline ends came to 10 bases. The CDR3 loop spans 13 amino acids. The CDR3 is CASSAKANYGYTF. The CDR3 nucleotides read TGTGCCAGCTCCGCTAAAGCTAACTATGGCTACACCTTC.

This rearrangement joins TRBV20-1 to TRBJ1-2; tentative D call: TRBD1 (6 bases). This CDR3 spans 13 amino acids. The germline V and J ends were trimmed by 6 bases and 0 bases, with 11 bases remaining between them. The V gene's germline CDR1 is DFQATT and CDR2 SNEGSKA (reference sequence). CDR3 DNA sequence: TGCAGTGCCAGTCAGGGGACTAACTATGGCTACACCTTC. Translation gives CSASQGTNYGYTF.

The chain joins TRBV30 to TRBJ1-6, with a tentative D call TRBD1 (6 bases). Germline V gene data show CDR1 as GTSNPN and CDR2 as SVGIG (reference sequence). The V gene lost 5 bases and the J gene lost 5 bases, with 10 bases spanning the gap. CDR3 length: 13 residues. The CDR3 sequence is CAWQGLHNSPLHF. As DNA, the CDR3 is TGTGCCTGGCAGGGGTTGCATAATTCACCCCTCCACTTT.

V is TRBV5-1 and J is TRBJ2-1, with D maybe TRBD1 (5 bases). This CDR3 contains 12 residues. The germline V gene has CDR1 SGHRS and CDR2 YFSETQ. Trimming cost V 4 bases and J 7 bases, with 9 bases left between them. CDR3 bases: TGCGCCAGCAGCGGCCCAGGGAATGAGCAGTTCTTC. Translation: CASSGPGNEQFF. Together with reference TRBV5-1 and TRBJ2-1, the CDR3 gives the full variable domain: KAGVTQTPRYLIKTRGQQVTLSCSPISGHRSVSWYQQTPGQGLQFLFEYFSETQRNKGNFPGRFSGRQFSNSRSEMNVSTLELGDSALYLCASSGPGNEQFFGPGTRLTVL.

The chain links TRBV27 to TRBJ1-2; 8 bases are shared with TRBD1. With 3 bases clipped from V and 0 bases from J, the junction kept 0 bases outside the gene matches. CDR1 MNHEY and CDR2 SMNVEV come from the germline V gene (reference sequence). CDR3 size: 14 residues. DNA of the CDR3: TGTGCCAGCAGTTTGACAGGGGCTAACTATGGCTACACCTTC. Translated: CASSLTGANYGYTF.

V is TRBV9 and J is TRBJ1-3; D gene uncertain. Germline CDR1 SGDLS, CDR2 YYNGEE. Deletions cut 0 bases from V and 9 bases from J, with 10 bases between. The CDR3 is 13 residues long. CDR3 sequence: CASSVEIRSTIYF. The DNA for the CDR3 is TGTGCCAGCAGCGTAGAGATTCGGAGCACCATATATTTT.

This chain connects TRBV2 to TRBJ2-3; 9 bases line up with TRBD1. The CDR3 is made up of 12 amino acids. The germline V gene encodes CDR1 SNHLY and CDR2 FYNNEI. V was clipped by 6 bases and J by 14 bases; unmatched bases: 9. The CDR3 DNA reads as TGTGCCAGCAGAGTGCAGGGGACAGGGAGGTATTTT. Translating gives CASRVQGTGRYF.

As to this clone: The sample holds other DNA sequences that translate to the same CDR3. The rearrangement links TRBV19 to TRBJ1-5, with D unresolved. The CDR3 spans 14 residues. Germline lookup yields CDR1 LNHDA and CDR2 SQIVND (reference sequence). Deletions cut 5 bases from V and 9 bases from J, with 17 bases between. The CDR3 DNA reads TGTGCCAGTAGTTGGAGGGCGCAGAACCCGCCCCAGCATTTT. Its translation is CASSWRAQNPPQHF.

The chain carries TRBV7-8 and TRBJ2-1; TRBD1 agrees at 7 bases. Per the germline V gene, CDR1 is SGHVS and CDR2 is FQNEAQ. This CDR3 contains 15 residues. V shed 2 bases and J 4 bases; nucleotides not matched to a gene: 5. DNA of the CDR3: TGTGCCAGCAGCTTAAACCAGGGACAGTACAATGAGCAGTTCTTC. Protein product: CASSLNQGQYNEQFF.